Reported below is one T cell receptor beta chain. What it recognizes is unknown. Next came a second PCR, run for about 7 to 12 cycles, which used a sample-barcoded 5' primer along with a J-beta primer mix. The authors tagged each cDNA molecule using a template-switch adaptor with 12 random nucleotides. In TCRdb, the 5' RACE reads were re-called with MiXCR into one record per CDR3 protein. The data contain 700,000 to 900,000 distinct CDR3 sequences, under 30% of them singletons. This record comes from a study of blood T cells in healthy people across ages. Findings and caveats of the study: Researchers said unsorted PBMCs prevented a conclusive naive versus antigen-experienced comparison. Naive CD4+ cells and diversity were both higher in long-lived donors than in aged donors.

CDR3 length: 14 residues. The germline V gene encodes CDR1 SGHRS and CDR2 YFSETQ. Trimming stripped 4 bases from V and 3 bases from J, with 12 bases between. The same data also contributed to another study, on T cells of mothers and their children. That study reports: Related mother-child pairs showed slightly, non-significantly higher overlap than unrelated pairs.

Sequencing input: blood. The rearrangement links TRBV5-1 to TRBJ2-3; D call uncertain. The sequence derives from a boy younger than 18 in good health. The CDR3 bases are TGCGCCAGCAGCCCTGATCTGGGAACAGATACGCAGTATTTT. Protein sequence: CASSPDLGTDTQYF.